The 11 T cell receptor beta chains below all came from one sample that was sequenced in a study of CD8 T cells in Susac syndrome. RNA amounts of about 0.5 to 1 ug underwent reverse transcription with random hexamers. Using its own MiXCR run on the immunoSEQ multiplex PCR reads, TCRdb lists one record per CDR3 protein. The sample includes 200,000 to 300,000 distinct CDR3 sequences, about 93% of them seen just once. The sample taken for sequencing was CD4+ T cells from PBMCs. The receptors shown here come from a human donor with multiple sclerosis.

This clonotype is a singleton in its sample. J is TRBJ1-2 and V is TRBV7-9, with 8 bases that match TRBD1. Trimming took 3 bases from V and 8 from J; bases not matched to a gene: 5. The CDR3 spans 13 residues. Per the germline V gene, CDR1 is SEHNR and CDR2 is FQNEAQ (reference sequence). The DNA of the CDR3 is TGTGCCAGCAGCTTTTCACAGGGGGGGGGCTACACCTTC. It yields the protein CASSFSQGGGYTF.

The rearrangement joins TRBV19 to TRBJ1-2, with D uncertain. CDR1 and CDR2 from the germline V gene are LNHDA and SQIVND (reference sequence). Deletions cut 8 bases from V and 3 bases from J, with 7 bases between. The CDR3 has 11 amino acids. The CDR3 region is CASWRDYGYTF. CDR3 DNA: TGTGCCAGTTGGAGGGACTATGGCTACACCTTC.

The chain uses TRBV5-1 and TRBJ2-1; 8 bases are a match to TRBD2. This CDR3 is 15 amino acids long. V was clipped by 6 bases and J by 0 bases; unmatched bases: 5. From germline, CDR1 is SGHRS and CDR2 YFSETQ. CDR3: CASKVGTSSYNEQFF. Here the CDR3 DNA reads TGCGCCAGCAAAGTGGGGACTAGCTCCTACAATGAGCAGTTCTTC.

CDR3 DNA sequence: TGTGCCACCGCCAGGGCAGAGGATAACTATGGCTACACCTTC. Encoded protein: CATARAEDNYGYTF. This sequence joins TRBV24-1 and TRBJ1-2; D is perhaps TRBD1 (5 bases). CDR3 length equals 14 residues. Between the trimmed V and J ends, which lost 9 bases and 1 base, there was a span of 14 bases. Per germline, CDR1 KGHDR and CDR2 SFDVKD.

This chain connects TRBV2 to TRBJ2-3; D remains ambiguous. The V gene lost 8 bases and the J gene lost 4 bases, with 16 bases spanning the gap. Germline V CDR1 and CDR2: SNHLY, FYNNEI. There are 14 residues in the CDR3. This CDR3 reads CASSGSLRADTQYF. In nucleotides, the CDR3 is TGTGCCAGCTCCGGCTCACTACGGGCAGATACGCAGTATTTT.

The V and J genes are TRBV6-5 and TRBJ2-3, with 8 bases fitting TRBD1. The germline V gene encodes CDR1 MNHEY and CDR2 SVGAGI. The CDR3 is 14 amino acids. Trimming removed 2 bases from V and 4 bases from J; junction bases left unmatched: 2. The CDR3 nucleotides read TGTGCCAGCAGTTACGAACAGGGGGCAGATACGCAGTATTTT. It yields the protein CASSYEQGADTQYF.

The chain joins TRBV9 to TRBJ2-5; D might be TRBD1 (7 bases). The V end was cut by 0 bases, the J end by 4 bases, with 16 bases between. Germline CDR1 and CDR2: SGDLS and YYNGEE. This CDR3 is 16 amino acids long. DNA for the CDR3: TGTGCCAGCAGCGTAGCCGGTGGGCAGGGGGGAGAGACCCAGTACTTC. This translates into CASSVAGGQGGETQYF.

The rearrangement links TRBV4-1 to TRBJ2-3, with 10 bases matching TRBD1. J gave up 1 base and V 2 bases, and 3 bases lay outside the gene matches. CDR1 is MGHRA and CDR2 is YSYEKL in the germline V gene. The CDR3 loop spans 16 amino acids. The CDR3 DNA sequence: TGCGCCAGCAGCCAACCCGACAGGGGGCGCACAGATACGCAGTATTTT. The encoded protein is CASSQPDRGRTDTQYF.

V usage is TRBV19 and J usage is TRBJ2-5, with 9 positions matching TRBD2. V lost 3 bases to trimming and J lost 3 bases; unmatched junction nucleotides: 5. Looked up from germline, CDR1 is LNHDA and CDR2 is SQIVND (reference sequence). CDR3 length: 15 residues. CDR3 in amino acids: CASSIGTSQEETQYF. CDR3 bases: TGTGCCAGTAGTATTGGGACTAGCCAAGAAGAGACCCAGTACTTC.

This chain uses TRBV20-1 with TRBJ2-5; D is possibly TRBD1 (6 bases). The V end was cut by 7 bases, the J end by 2 bases, with 11 bases between. Germline V lookup: CDR1 DFQATT, CDR2 SNEGSKA (reference sequence). The CDR3 totals 12 residues. CDR3 protein: CSVVDRQETQYF. The CDR3 coding sequence is TGCAGTGTCGTCGACAGGCAAGAGACCCAGTACTTC.

This clonotype has more than one count but fewer than ten. The chain recombines TRBV19 with TRBJ2-1; D unclear. Trimming shortened V by 5 bases and J by 2 bases, and 4 bases separated the two germline ends. CDR3 length: 12 residues. Germline V lookup: CDR1 LNHDA, CDR2 SQIVND (reference sequence). The CDR3 reads CASSLTYNEQFF. CDR3 nucleotide sequence: TGTGCCAGTAGTCTAACCTACAATGAGCAGTTCTTC.